The 26 T cell receptor beta chains presented below share a single source sample, sequenced in a study of PD-1 blockade in classical Hodgkin lymphoma. Measured with immunoSEQ multiplex PCR; TCRdb has only the in-frame clones, and not every one. The sample has over 20,000 clones, approximately 89% seen once; the top ten hold 13%. Sample time point: cycle 4 day 1 (C4D1), after 5 to 7 weeks of nivolumab. Patients all relapsed after autologous stem cell transplantation, and there was variation in brentuximab vedotin exposure. The material sequenced was peripheral blood mononuclear cells (PBMCs), taken before the fourth cycle of nivolumab. These receptors were taken from a human donor with classical Hodgkin lymphoma.

V gene TRBV7-6 combines with J gene TRBJ1-2; maybe TRBD1 (5 bases). The germline V gene encodes CDR1 SGHVS and CDR2 FNYEAQ. This CDR3 is built from 13 residues. V was shortened by 5 bases and J by 4 bases, with 11 bases between the two germline ends. CDR3: CASSDTGTYGYTF. CDR3 in DNA: TGTGCCAGCAGCGATACAGGTACCTATGGCTACACCTTC.

This chain uses TRBV5-6 with TRBJ1-3; D ambiguous. The ends were cut back, 1 base at V and 4 bases at J, with 3 bases in the middle. CDR1 and CDR2 from the germline V gene are SGHDT and YYEEEE. The CDR3 has 12 residues. The CDR3 protein is CASSLTGNTIYF. The CDR3 DNA follows: TGTGCCAGCAGCTTGACAGGAAACACCATATATTTT.

The rearrangement links TRBV10-3 to TRBJ2-5, with D unresolved. The CDR3 length is 13 residues. CDR1 is ENHRY, CDR2 SYGVKD, per germline. The ends were cut back, 2 bases at V and 3 bases at J, with 7 bases in the middle. The chain's CDR3 is CAISEGRKETQYF. In DNA form, the CDR3 reads TGTGCCATCAGTGAGGGCAGAAAAGAGACCCAGTACTTC.

This sequence joins TRBV27 and TRBJ1-6; 7 bases line up with TRBD1. The CDR3 is 16 amino acids. Germline trimming cut 0 bases from V and 8 bases from J; bases unmatched to any gene: 7. Germline CDR1 and CDR2: MNHEY and SMNVEV (reference sequence). The CDR3 reads CASSLSGQLKDSPLHF. The CDR3, as DNA: TGTGCCAGCAGTTTATCGGGACAGCTAAAGGATTCACCCCTCCACTTT.

V gene TRBV5-6 combines with J gene TRBJ1-2; TRBD1 agrees at 7 bases. Trimming at V came to 4 bases and at J to 8 bases, leaving 8 bases not matched to a gene. Germline V gene sequence: CDR1 SGHDT, CDR2 YYEEEE. This CDR3 spans 13 amino acids. The CDR3 spells CASSPTGVWGYTF. CDR3 sequence (DNA): TGTGCCAGCAGCCCCACAGGGGTATGGGGCTACACCTTC.

The rearrangement links TRBV5-1 to TRBJ1-1, with D possibly TRBD1 on 6 matching bases. The CDR3 length is 16 residues. Germline CDR1 SGHRS, CDR2 YFSETQ. The V end was cut by 0 bases, the J end by 5 bases, with 17 bases between. The CDR3 DNA sequence: TGCGCCAGCAGCTTGGCCGCAGGGGCCCTTGGGACTGAAGCTTTCTTT. It translates to CASSLAAGALGTEAFF.

This chain uses TRBV19 with TRBJ2-3; maybe TRBD2 (6 bases). CDR1 and CDR2 (germline): LNHDA, SQIVND (reference sequence). The germline V and J ends were trimmed by 7 bases and 4 bases, with 15 bases remaining between them. The CDR3 length is 14 residues. The CDR3 loop is CASTPWGGADTQYF. In DNA form, the CDR3 reads TGTGCCAGTACCCCCTGGGGAGGCGCAGATACGCAGTATTTT.

This clone was detected only a few times. The J gene is TRBJ2-1, the V gene TRBV4-3; TRBD2 agrees at 8 bases. J was trimmed by 0 bases and V by 2 bases; bases with no gene match: 0. CDR1 LGHNA and CDR2 YSLEER come from the germline V gene. The length of the CDR3 is 15 residues. The CDR3 spells CASSQTSGSYNEQFF. DNA of the CDR3: TGCGCCAGCAGCCAAACTAGCGGCTCCTACAATGAGCAGTTCTTC.

The chain couples TRBV19 to TRBJ1-5, with unresolved D. There are 14 residues in the CDR3. Trimming removed 7 bases at V and 1 base at J, with 11 bases between. CDR1 is LNHDA, CDR2 SQIVND, per germline (reference sequence). CDR3 loop: CASNGRWSNQPQHF. CDR3 in DNA: TGTGCCAGTAACGGTCGGTGGAGCAATCAGCCCCAGCATTTT.

The CDR3 DNA reads TGTGCCAGCAGTTTAGTTACGGCCTATGGCTACACCTTC. This translates into CASSLVTAYGYTF. The chain carries TRBV28 and TRBJ1-2; no definite D call. The CDR3 consists of 13 residues. Trimming removed 2 bases from V and 4 bases from J, with 8 bases in between. Germline V gene sequence: CDR1 MDHEN, CDR2 SYDVKM.

V gene TRBV5-4 combines with J gene TRBJ2-3, with 8 bases fitting TRBD2. Germline CDR1 SGHNT, CDR2 YYREEE (reference sequence). This CDR3 region has 15 residues. V trimming: 4 bases; J trimming: 5 bases; junction bases outside the gene matches: 9. As DNA, the CDR3 is TGTGCCAGCAGCCCCTCCGGGGGGGAGGGAGATACGCAGTATTTT. As protein: CASSPSGGEGDTQYF. Drawing the rest from reference TRBV5-4 and TRBJ2-3, the complete variable domain is ETGVTQSPTHLIKTRGQQVTLRCSSQSGHNTVSWYQQALGQGPQFIFQYYREEENGRGNFPPRFSGLQFPNYSSELNVNALELDDSALYLCASSPSGGEGDTQYFGPGTRLTVL.

V usage is TRBV18 and J usage is TRBJ1-2; no definite D call. There are 16 residues in the CDR3. V gave up 6 bases and J gave up 2 bases, with 19 bases separating them. CDR1 KGHSH and CDR2 LQKENI come from the germline V gene. This chain's CDR3 is CASSPSLSTDNYGYTF. The DNA for the CDR3 is TGTGCCAGCTCCCCTTCCTTATCCACTGACAACTATGGCTACACCTTC.

DNA for the CDR3: TGTGCCAGCAGCCCCCCGCGTGCCTCGGGGACCCCCCATTTT. It is translated as CASSPPRASGTPHF. The chain employs TRBV7-2 and TRBJ1-5; D is perhaps TRBD1 (5 bases). The CDR3 has 14 residues. Trimming took off 5 bases at V and 16 bases at J, with 24 bases between the two ends. Germline CDR1 and CDR2: SGHTA and FQGNSA.

This clone was seen just once. This chain uses TRBV19 with TRBJ2-3; possibly TRBD1 or TRBD2 for D (6 bases each). CDR3 length equals 15 residues. Germline V CDR1 and CDR2: LNHDA, SQIVND (reference sequence). Trimming cost V 7 bases and J 2 bases, with 16 bases left between them. CDR3 DNA: TGTGCCAGTACCCCGTGGGGGGCTATCACAGATACGCAGTATTTT. Amino acid sequence: CASTPWGAITDTQYF.

This clone showed up just a few times. In nucleotides, the CDR3 is TGTGCCAGTAGTAGGACAGGATCCTCCTACGAGCAGTACTTC. Protein: CASSRTGSSYEQYF. J is TRBJ2-7 and V is TRBV19; 7 bases align to TRBD1. V dropped 4 bases and J dropped 0; count of bases not matched to a gene: 3. The V gene's germline CDR1 is LNHDA and CDR2 SQIVND (reference sequence). The CDR3 is 14 residues long.

The chain links TRBV4-3 to TRBJ2-1, with 11 positions matching TRBD2. There are 14 residues in the CDR3. J gave up 8 bases and V 3 bases, and 3 bases lay outside the gene matches. Germline CDR1 reads LGHNA; CDR2 reads YSLEER. The CDR3 sequence is CASSQDSGRDEQFF. CDR3 nucleotides: TGCGCCAGCAGCCAGGATAGCGGGAGGGATGAGCAGTTCTTC.

The CDR3 loop reads CASKVGARTGEDTEAFF. CDR3 nucleotides: TGTGCCAGCAAGGTGGGAGCTAGGACAGGGGAGGACACTGAAGCTTTCTTT. The chain carries TRBV2 and TRBJ1-1; 9 positions match TRBD1. Germline V gene sequence: CDR1 SNHLY, CDR2 FYNNEI. Trimming cost V 7 bases and J 3 bases; bases outside gene matches: 15. The CDR3 sequence is 17 residues long.

The gene calls are TRBV7-9 and TRBJ1-1, with TRBD1 matching 11 bases. The junction had 6 bases not matched to a gene; V was cut back by 4 bases and J by 5 bases. The CDR3 contains 15 residues. Germline-derived CDR1 and CDR2 are SEHNR and FQNEAQ (reference sequence). The CDR3 here is CASSSFRDRGTEAFF. The CDR3 DNA sequence: TGTGCCAGCAGCTCCTTCCGGGACAGGGGGACTGAAGCTTTCTTT. Using reference TRBV7-9 and TRBJ1-1 for the parts outside the CDR3, the full variable domain is DTGVSQNPRHKITKRGQNVTFRCDPISEHNRLYWYRQTLGQGPEFLTYFQNEAQLEKSRLLSDRFSAERPKGSFSTLEIQRTEQGDSAMYLCASSSFRDRGTEAFFGQGTRLTVV.

This chain connects TRBV4-1 to TRBJ2-1; 8 nucleotides match TRBD2. CDR1 is MGHRA, CDR2 YSYEKL, per germline. The CDR3 is made up of 16 amino acids. The J segment lost 11 bases and the V segment lost 0 bases, leaving 12 bases of the junction unmatched. CDR3 in DNA: TGCGCCAGCAGCCAAGATGCCGGGGGACTAGGAAGTAAGCAGTTCTTC. It yields the protein CASSQDAGGLGSKQFF.

V is TRBV7-2 and J is TRBJ1-1; D remains ambiguous. V was shortened by 1 base and J by 1 base, with 7 bases between the two germline ends. Germline-derived CDR1 and CDR2 are SGHTA and FQGNSA. The CDR3 extends over 14 amino acids. The CDR3 DNA sequence: TGTGCCAGCAGCTTAGACGGCGGGAACACTGAAGCTTTCTTT. Translated, it gives CASSLDGGNTEAFF.

This clone was seen more than once but under ten times. This rearrangement joins TRBV6-4 to TRBJ1-5; 8 bases are shared with TRBD1. The CDR3 is made up of 18 amino acids. Germline CDR1 is MRHNA and CDR2 is SNTAGT. V dropped 0 bases and J dropped 7; count of bases not matched to a gene: 14. In DNA, the CDR3 is TGTGCCAGCAGTGACTCACGGAAGGACAGGGTTCCTCGGCAGCCCCAGCATTTT. The encoded protein is CASSDSRKDRVPRQPQHF.

In DNA form, the CDR3 reads TGTGCCAGCAGCGTCGCGGGGGGGCCTAAGGCCGGGGAGCTGTTTTTT. It yields the protein CASSVAGGPKAGELFF. The gene calls are TRBV9 and TRBJ2-2, with TRBD2 identical over 9 bases. J gave up 6 bases and V 2 bases, and 8 bases lay outside the gene matches. The germline CDR1 and CDR2 sequences are SGDLS and YYNGEE. The CDR3 is 16 residues long. Together with reference TRBV9 and TRBJ2-2, the CDR3 gives the full variable domain: DSGVTQTPKHLITATGQRVTLRCSPRSGDLSVYWYQQSLDQGLQFLIQYYNGEERAKGNILERFSAQQFPDLHSELNLSSLELGDSALYFCASSVAGGPKAGELFFGEGSRLTVL.

This clone occurred once. The chain combines TRBV28 with TRBJ1-1; D ambiguous. This CDR3 has 16 amino acids. Germline assignment: CDR1 MDHEN and CDR2 SYDVKM. Trimming took off 3 bases at V and 0 bases at J, with 14 bases between the two ends. The CDR3 loop is CASSFGIDFMNTEAFF. The CDR3 DNA follows: TGTGCCAGCAGTTTCGGGATTGATTTCATGAACACTGAAGCTTTCTTT.

The V call is TRBV6-1, the J call TRBJ1-3; no definite D call. Between the trimmed V and J ends, which lost 3 bases and 0 bases, there was a span of 18 bases. Germline-derived CDR1 and CDR2 are MNHNS and SASEGT. The CDR3 is 18 amino acids. CDR3 in DNA: TGTGCCAGCAGTGAGACGGAGTTGGCCCTCCACTCTGGAAACACCATATATTTT. Its protein product is CASSETELALHSGNTIYF.

The chain recombines TRBV18 with TRBJ2-5; D is ambiguous. This CDR3 comprises 13 residues. With 0 bases removed from V and 5 bases from J, the gap between germline ends came to 7 bases. In germline, CDR1 is KGHSH, CDR2 LQKENI. As DNA, the CDR3 is TGTGCCAGCTCACCACCGTCGTGGGAGACCCAGTACTTC. Its protein is CASSPPSWETQYF.

The chain employs TRBV2 and TRBJ1-1; D gene ambiguous. The CDR3 has 13 residues. Trimming cost V 1 base and J 1 base, with 4 bases left between them. In germline, CDR1 is SNHLY, CDR2 FYNNEI. The CDR3 region has the DNA TGTGCCAGCAGTGAAGGGGGGAACACTGAAGCTTTCTTT. Protein sequence: CASSEGGNTEAFF.